This T cell receptor (beta chain) was profiled in a study of blood T cell repertoires in COVID-19. About the study: The United States, Italy and Spain supplied acute and convalescent COVID-19 samples. The analysed material was cDNA or gDNA that came from T cells, B-cell-depleted T cells, or PBMCs.

Losses at the gene ends were 6 bases for V and 5 bases for J; bases not matched to a gene: 3. Germline CDR1 SNHLY, CDR2 FYNNEI. The CDR3 is 14 amino acids. In the original processing: Amplification with reference gene primers provided the estimates of nucleated cell counts. Clones were sequenced by immunoSEQ multiplex PCR, and TCRdb holds only the in-frame ones, with some missing. That table gives V, J and clone size, and the DNA gave D and trimming. In the table there are around 120,000 clones, roughly 72% of which are singletons. This sequence originates from a man older than 75 with acute or convalescent COVID-19. The chain recombines TRBV2 with TRBJ2-1; 11 bases are a match to TRBD1. What was sequenced was peripheral blood. CDR3 protein: CASSRDRGDNEQFF. CDR3 sequence (DNA): TGTGCCAGCAGCCGGGACAGGGGGGACAATGAGCAGTTCTTC.